The 30 T cell receptor beta chains reported below all come from one sample, sequenced in a study of CD8 T cells in Susac syndrome. Random hexamers served to reverse transcribe roughly 0.5 to 1 ug RNA. From the immunoSEQ multiplex PCR reads, TCRdb called clonotypes with MiXCR, one entry per CDR3 protein. The sample lists around 170,000 distinct CDR3 sequences, approximately 95% seen once, with around 0.16% in the top ten. The sequenced sample consisted of CD8+ T cells from PBMCs. These receptors came from a human donor with Susac syndrome.

DNA for the CDR3: TGTGCCACCAGTCTCGGGACAGGGGTCCCCTACGAGCAGTACTTC. Translation gives CATSLGTGVPYEQYF. The V call is TRBV15, the J call TRBJ2-7, with TRBD1 matching over 10 bases. Germline assignment: CDR1 LNHNV and CDR2 YYDKDF (reference sequence). The CDR3 sequence is 15 residues long. V was clipped by 6 bases and J by 2 bases; unmatched bases: 7. Full variable domain (remainder filled in from reference TRBV15 and TRBJ2-7): DAMVIQNPRYQVTQFGKPVTLSCSQTLNHNVMYWYQQKSSQAPKLLFHYYDKDFNNEADTPDNFQSRRPNTSFCFLDIRSPGLGDTAMYLCATSLGTGVPYEQYFGPGTRLTVT.

V gene TRBV29-1 combines with J gene TRBJ1-2, with unresolved D. Deletions cut 6 bases from V and 14 bases from J, with 19 bases between. This CDR3 spans 11 amino acids. The germline V gene encodes CDR1 SQVTM and CDR2 ANQGSEA. The CDR3 DNA is TGCAGCGTCCCGACGACACCGGGAGCGACCTTC. Amino acids: CSVPTTPGATF.

CDR3 loop: CSASWEVEYGYTF. The CDR3 DNA is TGCAGTGCTAGTTGGGAAGTAGAATATGGCTACACCTTC. The chain joins TRBV20-1 to TRBJ1-2; no clear D gene. CDR1 and CDR2 from the germline V gene are DFQATT and SNEGSKA (reference sequence). Trimming removed 3 bases at V and 5 bases at J, with 13 bases between. The CDR3 loop spans 13 amino acids.

The CDR3 nucleotides read TGTGCCTGGAGGGCAGGGGGCAATGGCTACACCTTC. It codes for CAWRAGGNGYTF. The rearrangement joins TRBV30 to TRBJ1-2, with 8 nucleotides matching TRBD1. The V segment lost 3 bases and the J segment 6 bases; nucleotides outside the gene matches: 3. The germline gives CDR1 GTSNPN, CDR2 SVGIG (reference sequence). The CDR3 is made up of 12 amino acids.

This clonotype appeared a single time. The chain is built from TRBV7-6 and TRBJ2-7; no reliable D call. This CDR3 has 14 amino acids. V was shortened by 1 base and J by 3 bases, with 10 bases between the two germline ends. Germline V gives CDR1 SGHVS, CDR2 FNYEAQ. CDR3 sequence: CASSLVLGSYEQYF. The DNA of the CDR3 is TGTGCCAGCAGCTTAGTTCTAGGCAGCTACGAGCAGTACTTC.

The chain recombines TRBV7-8 with TRBJ2-6; D not certain. Germline loops: CDR1 SGHVS, CDR2 FQNEAQ. V was shortened by 5 bases and J by 0 bases, with 8 bases between the two germline ends. This CDR3 has 15 residues. DNA for the CDR3: TGTGCCAGCAGCGAAGCTTTCTCTGGGGCCAACGTCCTGACTTTC. As protein: CASSEAFSGANVLTF. Full variable domain (remainder filled in from reference TRBV7-8 and TRBJ2-6): GAGVSQSPRYKVAKRGQDVALRCDPISGHVSLFWYQQALGQGPEFLTYFQNEAQLDKSGLPSDRFFAERPEGSVSTLKIQRTQQEDSAVYLCASSEAFSGANVLTFGAGSRLTVL.

V usage is TRBV11-2 and J usage is TRBJ2-7; D remains ambiguous. Germline loops: CDR1 SGHAT, CDR2 FQNNGV. V was cut by 3 bases and J by 3 bases, with 12 bases left in between. CDR3 length equals 14 residues. CDR3 sequence: CASSFVESFYEQYF. The CDR3 bases are TGTGCCAGCAGCTTCGTGGAGTCTTTCTACGAGCAGTACTTC. Together with reference TRBV11-2 and TRBJ2-7, the CDR3 gives the full variable domain: EAGVAQSPRYKIIEKRQSVAFWCNPISGHATLYWYQQILGQGPKLLIQFQNNGVVDDSQLPKDRFSAERLKGVDSTLKIQPAKLEDSAVYLCASSFVESFYEQYFGPGTRLTVT.

The rearrangement uses TRBV4-2 and TRBJ2-5; 7 bases fit TRBD2. Germline assignment: CDR1 LGHNA and CDR2 YNFKEQ. CDR3 size: 17 residues. V lost 0 bases to trimming and J lost 4 bases; unmatched junction nucleotides: 11. CDR3: CASSQDIQREIGETQYF. CDR3 nucleotide sequence: TGTGCCAGCAGCCAAGATATACAGCGGGAAATAGGAGAGACCCAGTACTTC.

The V gene is TRBV9, the J gene TRBJ1-2; D unresolved. CDR1 is SGDLS and CDR2 is YYNGEE in the germline V gene. V was pared by 0 bases and J by 8 bases, with 8 bases between. This CDR3 is built from 12 residues. The CDR3 coding sequence is TGTGCCAGCAGCGTAGCGGCTAGGGGCTACACCTTC. Translation gives CASSVAARGYTF.

The chain combines TRBV30 with TRBJ1-2; the D is unclear. There are 13 residues in the CDR3. Germline CDR1 reads GTSNPN; CDR2 reads SVGIG (reference sequence). Trimming took off 0 bases at V and 6 bases at J, with 11 bases between the two ends. CDR3 residues: CAWSVSSMDGYTF. The CDR3 nucleotides are TGTGCCTGGAGTGTTTCGAGTATGGATGGCTACACCTTC. Together with reference TRBV30 and TRBJ1-2, the CDR3 gives the full variable domain: SQTIHQWPATLVQPVGSPLSLECTVEGTSNPNLYWYRQAAGRGLQLLFYSVGIGQISSEVPQNLSASRPQDRQFILSSKKLLLSDSGFYLCAWSVSSMDGYTFGSGTRLTVV.

The chain combines TRBV20-1 with TRBJ2-7; 14 bases are a match to TRBD2. The CDR3 is 15 residues long. Germline CDR1 is DFQATT and CDR2 is SNEGSKA (reference sequence). The V segment lost 6 bases and the J segment 7 bases; nucleotides outside the gene matches: 11. The CDR3 nucleotides are TGCAGTGCGCCTACTACCGGGACTAGCGGGGGAGAGCAGTACTTC. It codes for CSAPTTGTSGGEQYF.

A remark on this clonotype: Its ends do not fully match the called genes, so a read error is possible. The chain uses TRBV9 and TRBJ1-1; D might be TRBD1 (5 bases). This CDR3 has 15 residues. Germline loops: CDR1 SGDLS, CDR2 YYNGEE. CDR3 sequence: CASSVGGGGNAEAFF. Written as DNA, the CDR3 is TGTGCCAGCAGCGTTGGGGGGGGTGGGAACGCTGAAGCTTTCTTT.

This clonotype was counted once. The chain links TRBV5-1 to TRBJ2-5, with 10 bases matching TRBD1. J gave up 2 bases and V 4 bases, and 5 bases lay outside the gene matches. The CDR3 loop spans 15 amino acids. Germline V gene lookup returns CDR1 SGHRS and CDR2 YFSETQ. The CDR3 coding sequence is TGCGCCAGCAGCCTGAGGACAGGGGGACAAGAGACCCAGTACTTC. It yields the protein CASSLRTGGQETQYF.

The chain uses TRBV29-1 and TRBJ1-2; maybe TRBD1 (5 bases). The CDR3 runs to 13 residues. Germline V gene lookup returns CDR1 SQVTM and CDR2 ANQGSEA. Trimming took 3 bases from V and 6 from J, leaving 14 bases between them. CDR3 sequence (DNA): TGCAGCGTTGACGGGAAAGGGGAGAATGGCTACACCTTC. It yields the protein CSVDGKGENGYTF.

This clonotype was observed a single time. This chain connects TRBV18 to TRBJ1-1, with D unclear. The CDR3 runs to 13 residues. Germline V gene lookup returns CDR1 KGHSH and CDR2 LQKENI. Trimming took 3 bases from V and 3 from J, leaving 8 bases between them. In DNA form, the CDR3 reads TGTGCCAGCTCACCTAGGGCCGACACTGAAGCTTTCTTT. Protein sequence: CASSPRADTEAFF.

The chain couples TRBV20-1 to TRBJ1-5; the D is unclear. CDR1 is DFQATT, CDR2 SNEGSKA, per germline (reference sequence). The V end lost 2 bases, the J end lost 0 bases, and 11 bases lay between the germline ends. This CDR3 contains 15 residues. In DNA form, the CDR3 reads TGCAGTGCTAGAAAGGACGGATTTAGCAATCAGCCCCAGCATTTT. It specifies CSARKDGFSNQPQHF.

This rearrangement joins TRBV23-1 to TRBJ1-5, with unresolved D. TRBV23-1 is an ORF, with its function uncertain. The CDR3 length is 14 residues. The germline V and J ends were trimmed by 4 bases and 0 bases, with 7 bases remaining between them. The CDR3 sequence is CASSPGSSNQPQHF. The DNA of the CDR3 is TGCGCCAGCAGTCCCGGTAGTAGCAATCAGCCCCAGCATTTT.

The chain uses TRBV2 and TRBJ2-6; D remains unclear. Germline V gene lookup returns CDR1 SNHLY and CDR2 FYNNEI. This CDR3 has 18 amino acids. V lost 1 base and J lost 2, with 15 bases in between. CDR3 residues: CASSEGWSVSAGANVLTF. The DNA for the CDR3 is TGTGCCAGCAGTGAAGGGTGGTCGGTCTCTGCTGGGGCCAACGTCCTGACTTTC.

The rearrangement uses TRBV10-2 and TRBJ2-5; the match to TRBD2 covers 12 bases. The germline V gene encodes CDR1 WSHSY and CDR2 SAAADI. The V and J ends lost 3 bases and 3 bases, in that order; junction bases with no gene match: 2. This CDR3 has 15 residues. The CDR3 is CASSEPSGGEETQYF. The CDR3 DNA is TGCGCCAGCAGTGAACCTAGCGGGGGGGAAGAGACCCAGTACTTC.

The chain has TRBV5-4 and TRBJ2-7; 7 nucleotides line up with TRBD1. The V segment lost 9 bases and the J segment 1 base; nucleotides outside the gene matches: 7. Germline V gene lookup returns CDR1 SGHNT and CDR2 YYREEE (reference sequence). The CDR3 totals 13 residues. In DNA form, the CDR3 reads TGTGCCACCAGGACAGGTAATTCCTACGAGCAGTACTTC. Translated: CATRTGNSYEQYF.

The gene calls are TRBV15 and TRBJ2-5, with TRBD1 as a possible D gene (5 bases). This CDR3 has 13 residues. Germline CDR1 reads LNHNV; CDR2 reads YYDKDF (reference sequence). Trimming left V 5 bases short and J 9 bases short, with 16 bases between. The CDR3 DNA sequence: TGTGCCACCAGCCCTCGGCAGGGAACGGCCCAGTACTTC. It yields the protein CATSPRQGTAQYF.

This clonotype was counted a few times. This chain links TRBV2 with TRBJ2-7, with a possible D match to TRBD2 (6 bases). V shed 8 bases and J shed 1 base, with 9 bases lying between them. This CDR3 contains 12 residues. The germline V gene encodes CDR1 SNHLY and CDR2 FYNNEI. CDR3 region: CASGTASYEQYF. The CDR3 DNA reads TGTGCCAGCGGGACTGCATCCTACGAGCAGTACTTC.

The rearrangement uses TRBV12-3 or TRBV12-4 and TRBJ2-1; 9 bases are a match to TRBD1. The CDR3 length is 15 residues. The V gene end was trimmed by 5 bases and the J gene end by 6 bases; junction bases not matched to a gene: 8. The CDR3: CASSPPGQGGNEQFF. Here the CDR3 DNA reads TGTGCCAGCAGTCCTCCGGGACAGGGAGGCAATGAGCAGTTCTTC.

The chain is built from TRBV9 and TRBJ2-1, with D maybe TRBD1 (6 bases). CDR1 SGDLS and CDR2 YYNGEE come from the germline V gene. This CDR3 is 17 amino acids long. The V gene lost 4 bases and the J gene lost 0 bases, with 17 bases spanning the gap. This CDR3 is CASSPFSTGRSYNEQFF. CDR3 DNA sequence: TGTGCCAGCAGCCCCTTCTCGACAGGCCGCTCCTACAATGAGCAGTTCTTC. Complete variable domain (other parts from reference TRBV9 and TRBJ2-1): DSGVTQTPKHLITATGQRVTLRCSPRSGDLSVYWYQQSLDQGLQFLIQYYNGEERAKGNILERFSAQQFPDLHSELNLSSLELGDSALYFCASSPFSTGRSYNEQFFGPGTRLTVL.

The CDR3 coding sequence is TGTGCCAGCAGCGACAGGAGCTCCTACAATGAGCAGTTCTTC. It codes for CASSDRSSYNEQFF. This chain connects TRBV14 to TRBJ2-1; tentatively, D is TRBD1 (6 bases). The CDR3 is 14 amino acids. V was shortened by 5 bases and J by 0 bases, with 8 bases between the two germline ends. The germline CDR1 and CDR2 sequences are SGHDN and FVKESK.

CDR3 sequence: CASTGSVYEQYF. Here the CDR3 DNA reads TGTGCCAGCACCGGGAGCGTCTACGAGCAGTACTTC. The chain recombines TRBV28 with TRBJ2-7, with D possibly matching TRBD2 (6 bases). V lost 7 bases and J lost 3, with 10 bases in between. The CDR3 is 12 amino acids. Germline lookup yields CDR1 MDHEN and CDR2 SYDVKM.

This sequence joins TRBV12-3 or TRBV12-4 and TRBJ1-1, with D possibly matching TRBD1 (6 bases). V was trimmed by 6 bases and J by 0 bases, leaving 11 bases between them. CDR3 length: 14 amino acids. DNA for the CDR3: TGTGCCAGCAGACAGGGATCTATGAACACTGAAGCTTTCTTT. This sequence encodes CASRQGSMNTEAFF.

This chain links TRBV7-2 with TRBJ2-7, with TRBD2 as a possible D gene (5 bases). The CDR3 is 14 amino acids. Germline CDR1 SGHTA, CDR2 FQGNSA. Trimming pared 5 bases from V and 2 bases from J, leaving 13 bases between. CDR3 nucleotide sequence: TGTGCCAGCAGCCGCACTAGTTTCGCCTACGAGCAGTACTTC. This codes for CASSRTSFAYEQYF.

The chain combines TRBV10-3 with TRBJ2-7; no definite D call. This CDR3 spans 12 amino acids. Germline V gene lookup returns CDR1 ENHRY and CDR2 SYGVKD. V was clipped by 2 bases and J by 6 bases, with 8 bases between them. CDR3 nucleotide sequence: TGTGCCATCAGTGAGGGGGTTATCGAGCAGTACTTC. Its protein is CAISEGVIEQYF.

The J gene is TRBJ2-5, the V gene TRBV28; D remains ambiguous. V lost 2 bases and J 9 bases, leaving 13 bases between the germline ends. Germline lookup yields CDR1 MDHEN and CDR2 SYDVKM. This CDR3 contains 13 residues. Written as DNA, the CDR3 is TGTGCCAGCAGTTTAAACGGCCAAGACGCCCAGTACTTC. Translated: CASSLNGQDAQYF.